A single T cell receptor beta chain is shown here with its context. The data were taken from a study of shared clonotypes between healthy human individuals. As for the study in general: CD4 naive and memory got three plates each, CD8 naive two, CD8 memory one.

V lost 7 bases, J lost 2 bases, and 12 bases stayed unmatched. This CDR3 has 17 amino acids. Germline V gene sequence: CDR1 KGHSH, CDR2 LQKENI. A deep-level run was used for the assay. Only in-frame clones appear in the TCRdb table, and some are missing; sequencing was by immunoSEQ multiplex PCR. This sample has roughly 1,000,000 clones; approximately 80% occur once, and the top ten carry roughly 0.55%. This chain connects TRBV18 to TRBJ1-1; 11 bases are shared with TRBD1. Sequences were obtained from memory CD4+ T cells from PBMCs. As to subset: CD45RA-negative fraction. The TCR comes from a man younger than 30 in good health. Some clones in this sample may be carry-over from other donors' samples. The CDR3 DNA reads TGTGCCAGCTTACCCCCCGGGACAGGGGGGATCAACACTGAAGCTTTCTTT. Translation gives CASLPPGTGGINTEAFF.